The text below deals with one T cell receptor (beta chain). Its antigen is unidentified. CDR1 is SGHRS, CDR2 YFSETQ, per germline. The V end was cut by 5 bases, the J end by 5 bases, with 13 bases between. The CDR3 has 13 residues. Patients with uncontrolled infections, other autoimmune diseases, pregnancy or lactation were excluded. This entry is derived from a study of T cells in Graves' hyperthyroidism and ophthalmopathy. The investigators amplified TCR beta CDR3 regions from RNA transcripts. Carried out on the TCR CDR3, a first-round RT-PCR used the HTBI primer set. TCRdb recomputed calls from the multiplex PCR reads with MiXCR, one row per CDR3 protein. The sample contains about half a million distinct CDR3 sequences, approximately 23% of which appear only once. Points from the study as a whole: A model of 13 V-J pairs discriminated ophthalmopathy from stable hyperthyroidism.

The specimen sequenced was blood. V is TRBV5-1 and J is TRBJ1-1, with a tentative D call TRBD1 (5 bases). This sequence was found in a woman in her 70s with Graves' ophthalmopathy. Written as DNA, the CDR3 is TGCGCCAGCAGACTGGACACCGGGACTGAAGCTTTCTTT. Translation gives CASRLDTGTEAFF.